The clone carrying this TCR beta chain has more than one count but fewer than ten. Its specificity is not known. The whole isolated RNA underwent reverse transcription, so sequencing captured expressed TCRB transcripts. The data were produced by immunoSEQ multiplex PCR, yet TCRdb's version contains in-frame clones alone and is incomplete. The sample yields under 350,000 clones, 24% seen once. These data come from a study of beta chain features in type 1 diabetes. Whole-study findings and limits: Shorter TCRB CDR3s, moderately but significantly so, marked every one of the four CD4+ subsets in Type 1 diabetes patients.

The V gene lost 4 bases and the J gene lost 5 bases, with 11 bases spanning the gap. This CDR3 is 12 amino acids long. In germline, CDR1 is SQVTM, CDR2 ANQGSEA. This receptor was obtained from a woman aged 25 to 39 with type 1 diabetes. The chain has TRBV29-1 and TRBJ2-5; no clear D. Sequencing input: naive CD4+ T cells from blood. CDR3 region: CSVVLAEETQYF. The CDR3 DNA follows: TGCAGCGTTGTTCTTGCGGAGGAGACCCAGTACTTC.